These T cell receptor beta chains were read from a single sample in a study of T cell responses to AZD1222 COVID-19 vaccine. Sequencing was performed with immunoSEQ multiplex PCR; in TCRdb, only in-frame clones are kept and a portion is missing. The sample lists 140,000 to 150,000 clones; 91% were seen once. The starting material was peripheral blood, obtained on day 0 of AZD1222 vaccination. Receptor source: an adult in good health. CDR3s include the opening cysteine and the closing phenylalanine or tryptophan. The D gene is left open where the match is weak. Rows may omit the clone size; those that give it use once, few, many or a size class.

d_gene: NA
j_gene: TRBJ1-6
abundance: NA
v_gene: TRBV5-1
CDR3nt: TGCGCCAGCAGCTTGGTCCAGGGAAGGGGATCACCCCTCCACTTT
CDR3aa: CASSLVQGRGSPLHF

d_gene: NA
j_gene: TRBJ1-1
abundance: NA
v_gene: TRBV28
CDR3nt: TGTGCCAGCAGTCCGCCGGTGGACAACAAAGGAACTTTCTTT
CDR3aa: CASSPPVDNKGTFF

d_gene: NA
j_gene: TRBJ2-1
abundance: once
v_gene: TRBV9
CDR3nt: TGTGCCAGCAGCGTAGAAGGATGGGATGAGCAGTTCTTC
CDR3aa: CASSVEGWDEQFF

d_gene: NA
j_gene: TRBJ2-3
abundance: NA
v_gene: TRBV6-6
CDR3nt: TGTGCCAGCACCGTAATACCCGGGGGGCCCACAGATACGCAGTATTTT
CDR3aa: CASTVIPGGPTDTQYF

d_gene: NA
j_gene: TRBJ2-1
abundance: NA
v_gene: TRBV6-5
CDR3nt: TGTGCCAGCACCCCCTGGGGTAAAAGGAACAATGAGCAGTTCTTC
CDR3aa: CASTPWGKRNNEQFF

d_gene: NA
j_gene: TRBJ2-1
abundance: few
v_gene: TRBV4-1
CDR3nt: TGCGCCAGCAGCCAAGATCCCCAGGGAAGCGATGAGCAGTTCTTC
CDR3aa: CASSQDPQGSDEQFF

d_gene: TRBD1
j_gene: TRBJ1-2
abundance: NA
v_gene: TRBV18
CDR3nt: TGTGCCAGCTCACTAGACAGGGAGGCCTATGGCTACACCTTC
CDR3aa: CASSLDREAYGYTF

d_gene: NA
j_gene: TRBJ1-6
abundance: NA
v_gene: TRBV7-2
CDR3nt: TGTGCCAGCAGCGTTCAGGATAATTCACCCCTCCACTTT
CDR3aa: CASSVQDNSPLHF

d_gene: NA
j_gene: TRBJ1-1
abundance: NA
v_gene: TRBV4-3
CDR3nt: TGCGCCAGCAGCCAAGGACCCGCGGGAACTGAAGCTTTCTTT
CDR3aa: CASSQGPAGTEAFF

d_gene: NA
j_gene: TRBJ1-6
abundance: once
v_gene: TRBV27
CDR3nt: TGTGCCAGCCGACTGGGGGGGACCGATTATTCACCCCTCCACTTT
CDR3aa: CASRLGGTDYSPLHF

d_gene: NA
j_gene: TRBJ1-6
abundance: NA
v_gene: TRBV28
CDR3nt: TGTGCCAGCAGTCCCTCGGGGGAGCTTAATTCACCCCTCCACTTT
CDR3aa: CASSPSGELNSPLHF

d_gene: TRBD1
j_gene: TRBJ2-7
abundance: NA
v_gene: TRBV7-2
CDR3nt: TGTGCCAGCAGCTCTACGGGACAGGTCTACGAGCAGTACTTC
CDR3aa: CASSSTGQVYEQYF

d_gene: NA
j_gene: TRBJ1-4
abundance: NA
v_gene: TRBV28
CDR3nt: TGTGCCAGCAGTTGGCAGGGATTGGTAGAAAAACTGTTTTTT
CDR3aa: CASSWQGLVEKLFF

d_gene: NA
j_gene: TRBJ2-1
abundance: NA
v_gene: TRBV27
CDR3nt: TGTGCCAGCAGTCCTACCGGATGGGGTGAGCAGTTCTTC
CDR3aa: CASSPTGWGEQFF

d_gene: NA
j_gene: TRBJ1-1
abundance: NA
v_gene: TRBV2
CDR3nt: TGTGCCAGCAGCTTGGCTTTTCAGGACACTGAAGCTTTCTTT
CDR3aa: CASSLAFQDTEAFF

d_gene: NA
j_gene: TRBJ1-2
abundance: NA
v_gene: TRBV7-4
CDR3nt: TGTGCCAGTCCATTTCAGGGGTTGGGCTATGGCTACACCTTC
CDR3aa: CASPFQGLGYGYTF

d_gene: TRBD2
j_gene: TRBJ2-3
abundance: NA
v_gene: TRBV9
CDR3nt: TGTGCCAGCAGCGTAGCCGGGGGGGCCTTAGATACGCAGTATTTT
CDR3aa: CASSVAGGALDTQYF

d_gene: TRBD1
j_gene: TRBJ2-7
abundance: NA
v_gene: TRBV11-2
CDR3nt: TGTGCCAGCAGCTTCGTTAAGGACAGGGGAACCGAGCAGTACTTC
CDR3aa: CASSFVKDRGTEQYF

d_gene: NA
j_gene: TRBJ1-2
abundance: NA
v_gene: TRBV9
CDR3nt: TGTGCCAGCAGCGTAAGTCTTAGGCCAGTTCCGAGTGATGGCTACACCTTC
CDR3aa: CASSVSLRPVPSDGYTF

d_gene: NA
j_gene: TRBJ1-2
abundance: NA
v_gene: TRBV20-1
CDR3nt: TGCAGTGCTAGTAACTATGGCTACACCTTC
CDR3aa: CSASNYGYTF

d_gene: TRBD1
j_gene: TRBJ2-1
abundance: NA
v_gene: TRBV11-2
CDR3nt: TGTGCCAGCAGCTTAGAGTGGGACAGGGTCGGCAATGAGCAGTTCTTC
CDR3aa: CASSLEWDRVGNEQFF

d_gene: TRBD1
j_gene: TRBJ2-3
abundance: NA
v_gene: TRBV5-1
CDR3nt: TGCGCCAGCAGCGCTCTCGGGACAGGGGTTATAGATACGCAGTATTTT
CDR3aa: CASSALGTGVIDTQYF

d_gene: NA
j_gene: TRBJ1-2
abundance: NA
v_gene: TRBV2
CDR3nt: TGTGCCAGCAGTGAGGGGACGGTCTATGGCTACACCTTC
CDR3aa: CASSEGTVYGYTF

d_gene: NA
j_gene: TRBJ1-2
abundance: NA
v_gene: TRBV9
CDR3nt: TGTGCCAGCAGCGTAGGTGGGGGGCATGGCTACACCTTC
CDR3aa: CASSVGGGHGYTF

d_gene: NA
j_gene: TRBJ2-1
abundance: NA
v_gene: TRBV6-2/TRBV6-3
CDR3nt: TGTGCCAGCAGCCTAGGACCGGAGGGTTCTGAGCAGTTCTTC
CDR3aa: CASSLGPEGSEQFF

d_gene: NA
j_gene: TRBJ2-7
abundance: NA
v_gene: TRBV7-3
CDR3nt: TGTGCCAGCAGCTTATATCAGGGTGGGGCCTACGAGCAGTACTTC
CDR3aa: CASSLYQGGAYEQYF

d_gene: NA
j_gene: TRBJ2-1
abundance: NA
v_gene: TRBV29-1
CDR3nt: TGCAGCTCCGGACGGGAGTCCTACAATGAGCAGTTCTTC
CDR3aa: CSSGRESYNEQFF

d_gene: NA
j_gene: TRBJ1-5
abundance: NA
v_gene: TRBV5-4
CDR3nt: TGTGCCAGCAGCCAAGGACAGAGTAATCAGCCCCAGCATTTT
CDR3aa: CASSQGQSNQPQHF

d_gene: NA
j_gene: TRBJ2-3
abundance: NA
v_gene: TRBV7-9
CDR3nt: TGTGCCAGCAGCTTAAGGGACCCAAGCACAGATACGCAGTATTTT
CDR3aa: CASSLRDPSTDTQYF

d_gene: TRBD2
j_gene: TRBJ2-5
abundance: NA
v_gene: TRBV5-1
CDR3nt: TGCGCCAGCAGCTTCTGGACTAGCCAAGAGACCCAGTACTTC
CDR3aa: CASSFWTSQETQYF

d_gene: TRBD2
j_gene: TRBJ2-1
abundance: NA
v_gene: TRBV4-3
CDR3nt: TGCGCCAGCAGCGACCCAGGGACTAGCGGAGACAATGAGCAGTTCTTC
CDR3aa: CASSDPGTSGDNEQFF

d_gene: TRBD2
j_gene: TRBJ2-1
abundance: once
v_gene: TRBV18
CDR3nt: TGTGCCAGCTCACCCGGGACTAGCGGAGACAATGAGCAGTTCTTC
CDR3aa: CASSPGTSGDNEQFF

d_gene: NA
j_gene: TRBJ2-3
abundance: NA
v_gene: TRBV2
CDR3nt: TGTGCCAGCCAGGAGGGGTCCACTAGCACAGATACGCAGTATTTT
CDR3aa: CASQEGSTSTDTQYF

d_gene: TRBD1
j_gene: TRBJ2-7
abundance: NA
v_gene: TRBV7-2
CDR3nt: TGTGCCAGCAGCTTATCACAGGGGCGGCAGTACTTC
CDR3aa: CASSLSQGRQYF

d_gene: TRBD2
j_gene: TRBJ2-3
abundance: NA
v_gene: TRBV6-4
CDR3nt: TGTGCCAGCAGTGACAGCGGGGGGGCCACAGATACGCAGTATTTT
CDR3aa: CASSDSGGATDTQYF

d_gene: NA
j_gene: TRBJ2-1
abundance: NA
v_gene: TRBV18
CDR3nt: TGTGCCAGCTCACCACGCAGGGACAATGAGCAGTTCTTC
CDR3aa: CASSPRRDNEQFF

d_gene: NA
j_gene: TRBJ1-3
abundance: NA
v_gene: TRBV6-2/TRBV6-3
CDR3nt: TGTGCCAGCAGCCATGCCCAACGCGGGAGAGGAAACACCATATATTTT
CDR3aa: CASSHAQRGRGNTIYF

d_gene: NA
j_gene: TRBJ1-1
abundance: NA
v_gene: TRBV12-3/TRBV12-4
CDR3nt: TGTGCCAGCAGTCTACAGCGAGACACTGAAGCTTTCTTT
CDR3aa: CASSLQRDTEAFF

d_gene: NA
j_gene: TRBJ1-5
abundance: NA
v_gene: TRBV5-5
CDR3nt: TGTGCCAGCAGCTCCTACGAGGAGGGCAATCAGCCCCAGCATTTT
CDR3aa: CASSSYEEGNQPQHF

d_gene: TRBD1
j_gene: TRBJ2-3
abundance: NA
v_gene: TRBV3-1/TRBV3-2
CDR3nt: TGTGCCAGCAGCTATGGGACAGACCCTAGCACAGATACGCAGTATTTT
CDR3aa: CASSYGTDPSTDTQYF

d_gene: NA
j_gene: TRBJ1-4
abundance: NA
v_gene: TRBV7-2
CDR3nt: TGTGCCAGCAGCTTAGGAGGTAAAAGCTCTGAAAAACTGTTTTTT
CDR3aa: CASSLGGKSSEKLFF

d_gene: TRBD1
j_gene: TRBJ1-2
abundance: many
v_gene: TRBV12-5
CDR3nt: TGTGCTAGTGGTTTCCGGACAGGGTGGTCGGGCTACACCTTC
CDR3aa: CASGFRTGWSGYTF

d_gene: NA
j_gene: TRBJ1-1
abundance: once
v_gene: TRBV21-1
CDR3nt: TGTGCCAGCAGCAAAGCCGGGACCCCCACTGAAGCTTTCTTT
CDR3aa: CASSKAGTPTEAFF

d_gene: TRBD1
j_gene: TRBJ1-3
abundance: NA
v_gene: TRBV7-9
CDR3nt: TGTGCCAGCAGCCCCCTGACAGGGGTCGGAAACACCATATATTTT
CDR3aa: CASSPLTGVGNTIYF

d_gene: NA
j_gene: TRBJ1-6
abundance: NA
v_gene: TRBV2
CDR3nt: TGTGCCAGCAAGCAGAGGAATTCACCCCTCCACTTT
CDR3aa: CASKQRNSPLHF

d_gene: NA
j_gene: TRBJ2-1
abundance: few
v_gene: TRBV6-4
CDR3nt: TGTGCCAGCAGTGACTCTGGGGTGTCTGAGCAGTTCTTC
CDR3aa: CASSDSGVSEQFF

d_gene: NA
j_gene: TRBJ2-5
abundance: NA
v_gene: TRBV6-2/TRBV6-3
CDR3nt: TGTGCCAGCAGTCCCCCGGGACCAAACCAAGAGACCCAGTACTTC
CDR3aa: CASSPPGPNQETQYF

d_gene: TRBD2
j_gene: TRBJ2-3
abundance: NA
v_gene: TRBV6-4
CDR3nt: TGTGCCAGCAGTCCGAATGAGCGGGATGGCACAGATACGCAGTATTTT
CDR3aa: CASSPNERDGTDTQYF

d_gene: TRBD2
j_gene: TRBJ2-3
abundance: NA
v_gene: TRBV7-2
CDR3nt: TGTGCCAGCAGCTCAGTGCTAGCGGGATTCACAGATACGCAGTATTTT
CDR3aa: CASSSVLAGFTDTQYF

d_gene: TRBD2
j_gene: TRBJ2-2
abundance: NA
v_gene: TRBV7-2
CDR3nt: TGTGCCAGCAGCTCATATAGCGGGGGGGCCGGAACCGGGGAGCTGTTTTTT
CDR3aa: CASSSYSGGAGTGELFF

d_gene: TRBD2
j_gene: TRBJ2-3
abundance: NA
v_gene: TRBV7-2
CDR3nt: TGTGCCAGCAGCTTAGCTATAAAGAAGCGGGGGGGCCTAGATACGCAGTATTTT
CDR3aa: CASSLAIKKRGGLDTQYF

d_gene: NA
j_gene: TRBJ1-3
abundance: few
v_gene: TRBV9
CDR3nt: TGTGCCAGCAGCCCCCAAGGCCACTCTGGAAACACCATATATTTT
CDR3aa: CASSPQGHSGNTIYF

d_gene: NA
j_gene: TRBJ1-1
abundance: NA
v_gene: TRBV19
CDR3nt: TGTGCCAGTAAGAACGGGGCCGCTAGTGTCATGAACACTGAAGCTTTCTTT
CDR3aa: CASKNGAASVMNTEAFF